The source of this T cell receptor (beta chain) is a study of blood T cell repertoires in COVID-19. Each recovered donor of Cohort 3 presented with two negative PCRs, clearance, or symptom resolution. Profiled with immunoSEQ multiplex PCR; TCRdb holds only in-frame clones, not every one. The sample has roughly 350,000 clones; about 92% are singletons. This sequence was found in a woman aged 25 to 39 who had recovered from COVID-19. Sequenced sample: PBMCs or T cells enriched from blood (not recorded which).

In nucleotides, the CDR3 is TGTGCCACCAAGAGAAGCTCCGGGGCCAACGTCCTGACTTTC. It is translated as CATKRSSGANVLTF. This chain joins TRBV7-3 and TRBJ2-6; D not certain. The V end lost 10 bases, the J end lost 4 bases, and 14 bases lay between the germline ends. Germline CDR1 is SGHTA and CDR2 is FQGTGA. The CDR3 is made up of 14 amino acids.